Each of the 17 T cell receptor beta chains below was sequenced from the same sample in a study of T-cell memory formation after mild COVID-19. TCRdb fed the 5' RACE reads into MiXCR, producing one record per CDR3 protein. Found here are hundreds of thousands of distinct CDR3 sequences, about 20% of them singletons; the top ten hold approximately 8.4%. The sample taken for sequencing was PBMCs or a T cell subset sorted from them (not recorded which). The receptors shown here come from an adult woman who had mild COVID-19 (a few samples of this study predate the infection). Cell type and time point are not known.

This clonotype was counted between two and nine times. The V and J genes are TRBV11-3 and TRBJ2-1; 9 bases match TRBD2. The junction had 8 bases not matched to a gene; V was cut back by 4 bases and J by 4 bases. The CDR3 sequence is 16 residues long. The germline gives CDR1 SGHNT, CDR2 YENEEA. CDR3 in DNA: TGTGCCAGCAGCTCTTGGGCCCTAGCGGGGTACAATGAGCAGTTCTTC. This gives the protein CASSSWALAGYNEQFF.

The genes are TRBV7-8 and TRBJ1-3; the match to TRBD1 covers 7 bases. Germline V gives CDR1 SGHVS, CDR2 FQNEAQ. Trimming removed 1 base from V and 0 bases from J; junction bases left unmatched: 3. The CDR3 is made up of 16 amino acids. CDR3 region: CASSLVRQGSGNTIYF. For the CDR3, the DNA is TGTGCCAGCAGCTTAGTGAGACAGGGCTCTGGAAACACCATATATTTT.

This clonotype turned up a few times. CDR3 bases: TGTGCCAGCAGCACAGGGACAGGGAGCGGGGAGACCCAGTACTTC. Protein product: CASSTGTGSGETQYF. The rearrangement joins TRBV7-6 to TRBJ2-5; 9 bases align to TRBD1. Unmatched junction bases numbered 9, after V lost 5 bases and J lost 5 bases. The CDR3 length is 15 residues. From germline, CDR1 is SGHVS and CDR2 FNYEAQ.

In its sample, this clonotype was seen a few times. The junction departs from the called germline gene at one end, perhaps through a read error. The chain carries TRBV11-1 and TRBJ2-2; 7 positions agree with TRBD1. The CDR3 sequence is 14 residues long. Germline V gene lookup returns CDR1 SGHAT and CDR2 FQDESV (reference sequence). CDR3 DNA sequence: TGTGCCAGCGGCTTAGTGGACAGGTCAGGGGAGCTGTTTTTT. It codes for CASGLVDRSGELFF.

The rearrangement links TRBV2 to TRBJ1-5, with 7 positions matching TRBD1. The CDR3 extends over 14 amino acids. CDR1 is SNHLY and CDR2 is FYNNEI in the germline V gene. With V trimmed by 6 bases and J by 4 bases, 6 bases remained unmatched. CDR3 DNA: TGTGCCAGCAGGGGGACAGCCTTAAATCAGCCCCAGCATTTT. Translating it yields CASRGTALNQPQHF. The full variable domain, in which reference TRBV2 and TRBJ1-5 provide the parts outside the CDR3, is EPEVTQTPSHQVTQMGQEVILRCVPISNHLYFYWYRQILGQKVEFLVSFYNNEISEKSEIFDDQFSVERPDGSNFTLKIRSTKLEDSAMYFCASRGTALNQPQHFGDGTRLSIL.

The chain has TRBV14 and TRBJ1-1; tentatively, D is TRBD1 (6 bases). The germline V gene encodes CDR1 SGHDN and CDR2 FVKESK. The CDR3 covers 15 residues. V shed 0 bases and J shed 4 bases, with 12 bases lying between them. CDR3 residues: CASSQDTGASTEAFF. The CDR3 DNA follows: TGTGCCAGCAGCCAAGATACGGGGGCAAGCACTGAAGCTTTCTTT.

This clonotype came up a few times. The rearrangement links TRBV4-2 to TRBJ2-1; 9 positions match TRBD2. The CDR3 totals 17 residues. Germline V CDR1 and CDR2: LGHNA, YNFKEQ. Trimming took 0 bases from V and 1 from J; bases not matched to a gene: 4. The CDR3 DNA reads as TGTGCCAGCAGCCAAGATCGTACTAGCGGGTCCTACAATGAGCAGTTCTTC. It codes for CASSQDRTSGSYNEQFF.

This clonotype was counted between two and nine times. The gene calls are TRBV6-6 and TRBJ2-1; the D is unclear. Trimming removed 5 bases from V and 4 bases from J, with 9 bases in between. From germline, CDR1 is MNHNY and CDR2 SVGAGI (reference sequence). CDR3 length: 13 residues. This CDR3 reads CASSQDIYNEQFF. The DNA for the CDR3 is TGTGCCAGCAGTCAAGACATATACAATGAGCAGTTCTTC.

The V and J genes are TRBV19 and TRBJ2-3; 8 bases fit TRBD2. CDR3 length: 13 amino acids. Losses at the gene ends were 11 bases for V and 5 bases for J; bases not matched to a gene: 9. Per germline, CDR1 LNHDA and CDR2 SQIVND (reference sequence). For the CDR3, the DNA is TGTGCCCTCGGCGGGGGGTCAGTAGATACGCAGTATTTT. This encodes CALGGGSVDTQYF. The full variable domain, rest sourced from reference TRBV19 and TRBJ2-3, is DGGITQSPKYLFRKEGQNVTLSCEQNLNHDAMYWYRQDPGQGLRLIYYSQIVNDFQKGDIAEGYSVSREKKESFPLTVTSAQKNPTAFYLCALGGGSVDTQYFGPGTRLTVL.

The V call is TRBV6-2 or TRBV6-3, the J call TRBJ2-5; D might be TRBD1 or TRBD2, each matching 5 bases. Germline V gene lookup returns CDR1 MNHEY and CDR2 SVGEGT. The CDR3 length is 14 residues. The V end was cut by 2 bases, the J end by 5 bases, with 12 bases between. CDR3 bases: TGTGCCAGCAGTTACAGGGGAGCTCGGGAGACCCAGTACTTC. This gives the protein CASSYRGARETQYF.

The chain couples TRBV2 to TRBJ2-2; no clear D gene. The CDR3 runs 14 residues. CDR1 is SNHLY, CDR2 FYNNEI, per germline. The V and J ends lost 8 bases and 7 bases respectively, with 17 bases between them. The CDR3 coding sequence is TGTGCCAGCTATCCATCGACGGTTGGCGGGGAGCTGTTTTTT. Its protein product is CASYPSTVGGELFF.

The V call is TRBV30, the J call TRBJ2-3; D tentatively reads TRBD1 or TRBD2 (5 bases each). V lost 5 bases and J lost 4, with 13 bases in between. CDR1 is GTSNPN and CDR2 is SVGIG in the germline V gene (reference sequence). The CDR3 has 13 amino acids. CDR3 sequence (DNA): TGTGCCTGGCGGGGCAGGGTCCCAGATACGCAGTATTTT. Its protein is CAWRGRVPDTQYF.

This chain connects TRBV9 to TRBJ2-7, with 8 bases matching TRBD1. The CDR3 totals 13 residues. The V gene's germline CDR1 is SGDLS and CDR2 YYNGEE. V lost 6 bases to trimming and J lost 6 bases; unmatched junction nucleotides: 8. CDR3 sequence reads: CASTRTGGGEQYF. CDR3 DNA sequence: TGTGCCAGCACCCGAACAGGGGGAGGCGAGCAGTACTTC. Full variable domain (remainder filled in from reference TRBV9 and TRBJ2-7): DSGVTQTPKHLITATGQRVTLRCSPRSGDLSVYWYQQSLDQGLQFLIQYYNGEERAKGNILERFSAQQFPDLHSELNLSSLELGDSALYFCASTRTGGGEQYFGPGTRLTVT.

Many counts were recorded for this clonotype. The J gene is TRBJ1-2, the V gene TRBV7-8, with no clear D. Trimming cost V 5 bases and J 3 bases, with 19 bases left between them. The CDR3 has 16 amino acids. The germline CDR1 and CDR2 sequences are SGHVS and FQNEAQ. The CDR3 spells CASSPRTAQSYYGYTF. DNA of the CDR3: TGTGCCAGCAGCCCAAGGACGGCCCAATCCTACTATGGCTACACCTTC.

V gene TRBV7-2 combines with J gene TRBJ2-5; perhaps TRBD2 as D (5 bases). The germline V and J ends were trimmed by 3 bases and 5 bases, with 13 bases remaining between them. The CDR3 has 14 residues. Germline assignment: CDR1 SGHTA and CDR2 FQGNSA. CDR3 nucleotides: TGTGCCAGCAGCTTCACTAGAATTAGCGAGACCCAGTACTTC. Amino acids: CASSFTRISETQYF.

The table lists this clonotype with a few counts. The rearrangement joins TRBV6-2 or TRBV6-3 to TRBJ2-1, with D hard to call. CDR1 is MNHEY and CDR2 is SVGEGT in the germline V gene. This CDR3 contains 15 residues. Trimming shortened V by 3 bases and J by 0 bases, and 9 bases separated the two germline ends. CDR3 amino acids: CASSYRSNSYNEQFF. As DNA, the CDR3 is TGTGCCAGCAGTTATAGGTCTAACTCCTACAATGAGCAGTTCTTC.

This clonotype has only a few counts. The rearrangement uses TRBV5-6 and TRBJ1-1, with 7 nucleotides matching TRBD1. The germline V gene encodes CDR1 SGHDT and CDR2 YYEEEE. The junction had 5 bases not matched to a gene; V was cut back by 3 bases and J by 9 bases. The CDR3 spans 12 residues. CDR3 in DNA: TGTGCCAGCAGCTGGGGGGGACAGCAAGCTTTCTTT. Translation gives CASSWGGQQAFF.